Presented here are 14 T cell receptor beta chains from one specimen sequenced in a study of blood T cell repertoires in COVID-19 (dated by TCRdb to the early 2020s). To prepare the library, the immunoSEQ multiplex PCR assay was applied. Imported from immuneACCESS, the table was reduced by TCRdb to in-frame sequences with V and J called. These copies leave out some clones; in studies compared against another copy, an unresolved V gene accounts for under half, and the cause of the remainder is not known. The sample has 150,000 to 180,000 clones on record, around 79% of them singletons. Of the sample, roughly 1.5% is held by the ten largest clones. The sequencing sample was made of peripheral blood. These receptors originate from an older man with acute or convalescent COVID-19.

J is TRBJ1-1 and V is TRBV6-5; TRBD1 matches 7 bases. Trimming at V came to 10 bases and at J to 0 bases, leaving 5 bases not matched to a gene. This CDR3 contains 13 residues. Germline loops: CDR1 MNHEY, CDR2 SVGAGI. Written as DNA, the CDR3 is TGTGCCAACTGGGACAGATTGAACACTGAAGCTTTCTTT. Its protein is CANWDRLNTEAFF.

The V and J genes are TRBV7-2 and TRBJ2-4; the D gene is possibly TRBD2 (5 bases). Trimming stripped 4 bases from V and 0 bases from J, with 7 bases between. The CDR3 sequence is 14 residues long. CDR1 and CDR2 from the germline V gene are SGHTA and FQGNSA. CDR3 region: CASSSRGAKNIQYF. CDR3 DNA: TGTGCCAGCAGCTCCCGGGGAGCCAAAAACATTCAGTACTTC. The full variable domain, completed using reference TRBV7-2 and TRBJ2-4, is GAGVSQSPSNKVTEKGKDVELRCDPISGHTALYWYRQSLGQGLEFLIYFQGNSAPDKSGLPSDRFSAERTGGSVSTLTIQRTQQEDSAVYLCASSSRGAKNIQYFGAGTRLSVL.

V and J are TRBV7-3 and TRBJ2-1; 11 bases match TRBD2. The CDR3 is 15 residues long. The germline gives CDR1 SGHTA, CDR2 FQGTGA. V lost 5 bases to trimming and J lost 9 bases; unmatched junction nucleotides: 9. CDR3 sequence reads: CASSQTSGVGIEQFF. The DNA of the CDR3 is TGTGCCAGCAGCCAGACTAGCGGGGTCGGGATTGAGCAGTTCTTC.

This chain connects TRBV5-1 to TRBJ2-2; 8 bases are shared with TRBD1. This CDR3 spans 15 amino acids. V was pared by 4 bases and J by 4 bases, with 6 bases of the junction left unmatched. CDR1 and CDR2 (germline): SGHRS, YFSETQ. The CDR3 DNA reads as TGCGCCAGCAGCACCTCAACAGGGGGCACCGGGGAGCTGTTTTTT. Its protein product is CASSTSTGGTGELFF.

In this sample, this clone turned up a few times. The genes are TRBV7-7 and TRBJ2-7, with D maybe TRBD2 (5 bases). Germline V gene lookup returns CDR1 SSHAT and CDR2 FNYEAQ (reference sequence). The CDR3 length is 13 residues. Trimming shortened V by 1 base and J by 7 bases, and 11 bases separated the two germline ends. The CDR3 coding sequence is TGTGCCAGCAGCTTAGACCCCTCGGGGGAGCAGTACGTC. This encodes CASSLDPSGEQYV.

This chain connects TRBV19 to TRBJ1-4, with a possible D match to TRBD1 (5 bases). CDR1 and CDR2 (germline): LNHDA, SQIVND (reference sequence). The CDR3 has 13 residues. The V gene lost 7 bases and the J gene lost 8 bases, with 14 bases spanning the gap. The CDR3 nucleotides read TGTGCCAGTAAGCAGGGCGCAGGGGAAAAACTGTTTTTT. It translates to CASKQGAGEKLFF.

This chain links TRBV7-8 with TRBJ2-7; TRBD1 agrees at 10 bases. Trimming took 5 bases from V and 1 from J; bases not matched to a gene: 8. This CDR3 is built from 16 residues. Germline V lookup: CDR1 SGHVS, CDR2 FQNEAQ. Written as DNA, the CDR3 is TGTGCCAGCAGCCCCATACCGGGACAGGGGTCCTACGAGCAGTACTTC. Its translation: CASSPIPGQGSYEQYF.

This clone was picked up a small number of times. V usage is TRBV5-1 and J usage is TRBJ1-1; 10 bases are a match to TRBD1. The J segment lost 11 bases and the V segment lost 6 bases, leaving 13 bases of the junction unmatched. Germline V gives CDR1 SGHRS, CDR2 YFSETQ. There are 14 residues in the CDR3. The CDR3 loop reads CASTDRGLSEVAFF. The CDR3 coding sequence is TGCGCCAGCACAGACAGGGGGCTAAGCGAGGTCGCTTTCTTT.

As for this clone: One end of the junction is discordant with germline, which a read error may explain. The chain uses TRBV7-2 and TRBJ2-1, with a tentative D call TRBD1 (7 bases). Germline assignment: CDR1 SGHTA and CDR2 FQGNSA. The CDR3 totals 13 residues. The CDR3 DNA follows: TGTGCCAGCAGCCGGGGACAGCAACGGGGGATGGTCTTC. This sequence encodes CASSRGQQRGMVF.

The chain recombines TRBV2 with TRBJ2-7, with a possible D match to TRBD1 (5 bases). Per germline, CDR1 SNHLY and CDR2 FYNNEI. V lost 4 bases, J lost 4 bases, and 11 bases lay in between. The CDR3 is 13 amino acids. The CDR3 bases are TGTGCCAGCAGTGGGCAGGGTAGGTACGAGCAGTACGTC. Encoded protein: CASSGQGRYEQYV.

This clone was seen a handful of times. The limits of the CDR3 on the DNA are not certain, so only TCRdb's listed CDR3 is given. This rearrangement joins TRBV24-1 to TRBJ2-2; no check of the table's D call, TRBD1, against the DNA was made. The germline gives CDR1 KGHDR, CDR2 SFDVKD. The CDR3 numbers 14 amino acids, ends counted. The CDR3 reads CATSLDRAPGSCFF.

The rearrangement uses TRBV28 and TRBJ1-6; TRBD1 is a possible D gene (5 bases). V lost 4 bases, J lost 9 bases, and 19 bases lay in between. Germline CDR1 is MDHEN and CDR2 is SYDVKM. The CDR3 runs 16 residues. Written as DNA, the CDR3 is TGTGCCAGCAGTTCCCCACCCCGGGGGAGGGGTTCACCCCTCCACTTT. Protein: CASSSPPRGRGSPLHF.

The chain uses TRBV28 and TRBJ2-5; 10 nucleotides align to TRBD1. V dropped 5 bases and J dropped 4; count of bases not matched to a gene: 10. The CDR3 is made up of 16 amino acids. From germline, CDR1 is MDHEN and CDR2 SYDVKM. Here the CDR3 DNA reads TGTGCCAGCAGTACCACCGGGACAGGGGCCCGAGAGACCCAGTACTTC. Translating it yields CASSTTGTGARETQYF.

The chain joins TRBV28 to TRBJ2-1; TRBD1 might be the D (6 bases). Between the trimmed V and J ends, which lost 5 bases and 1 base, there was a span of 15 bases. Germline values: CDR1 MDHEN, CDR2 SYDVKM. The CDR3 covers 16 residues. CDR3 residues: CASSPSQGLSYNEQFF. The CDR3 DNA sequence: TGTGCCAGCAGTCCGTCACAGGGTCTATCCTACAATGAGCAGTTCTTC.